These T cell receptor beta chains were read from a single sample in a study of blood T cells in healthy people across ages. TCRdb re-called the 5' RACE reads through MiXCR, storing one row per CDR3 protein. The table includes about 640,000 distinct CDR3 sequences, 58% detected once. The sequenced sample was blood. The origin of the receptors is a man aged 60-69 years in good health. Each CDR3 is given with its conserved first and last residue.

CDR3aa: CASSYSIVGRGYEQYF
j_gene: TRBJ2-7
len: 16
v_gene: TRBV6-5

CDR3aa: CSVDPGRIEAFF
j_gene: TRBJ1-1
len: 12
v_gene: TRBV29-1

CDR3aa: CSARDLDRVSREQYF
j_gene: TRBJ2-7
len: 15
v_gene: TRBV20-1

CDR3aa: CASSPNRKDEQYF
j_gene: NA
len: 13
v_gene: TRBV7-2

CDR3aa: CASSFWSLAGVEQFF
j_gene: TRBJ2-1
len: 15
v_gene: TRBV7-9

CDR3aa: CASSGDPDHEQYF
j_gene: NA
len: 13
v_gene: TRBV9

CDR3aa: CASSQDGQAFQYF
j_gene: TRBJ2-4
len: 13
v_gene: TRBV4-1

CDR3aa: CAIRSDRVNTEAFF
j_gene: TRBJ1-1
len: 14
v_gene: TRBV10-3

CDR3aa: CSVEVIVGSGAGNTIYF
j_gene: TRBJ1-3
len: 17
v_gene: TRBV29-1

CDR3aa: CASSSTQGTQYF
j_gene: TRBJ2-5
len: 12
v_gene: TRBV11-3

CDR3aa: CASSQDRRGETQYF
j_gene: NA
len: 14
v_gene: TRBV3-1

CDR3aa: CASSLPGADTQYF
j_gene: TRBJ2-3
len: 13
v_gene: TRBV7-9

CDR3aa: CASSLYATAYGYTF
j_gene: TRBJ1-2
len: 14
v_gene: TRBV7-2

CDR3aa: CASGGITDTQYF
j_gene: TRBJ2-3
len: 12
v_gene: TRBV7-8

CDR3aa: CASSVTGDNEQFF
j_gene: TRBJ2-1
len: 13
v_gene: TRBV12-3/TRBV12-4

CDR3aa: CASTPTRTSGEQYF
j_gene: TRBJ2-7
len: 14
v_gene: TRBV2

CDR3aa: CASSYPGQGQETQYF
j_gene: TRBJ2-5
len: 15
v_gene: TRBV6-6

CDR3aa: CSARQGWYNEQFF
j_gene: TRBJ2-1
len: 13
v_gene: TRBV20-1

CDR3aa: CASSYATGARGFATQYF
j_gene: TRBJ2-5
len: 17
v_gene: TRBV7-9

CDR3aa: CSAPSLTSGVSYEQYF
j_gene: TRBJ2-7
len: 16
v_gene: TRBV20-1

CDR3aa: CASSLVPSGVNNEQFF
j_gene: TRBJ2-1
len: 16
v_gene: TRBV7-2

CDR3aa: CAGSLRRATGANVLTF
j_gene: TRBJ2-6
len: 16
v_gene: TRBV18